What follows describes a single T cell receptor beta chain. Researchers ran the PCR with 60 Vbeta and 13 Jbeta primers. Sequencing was performed with immunoSEQ multiplex PCR; in TCRdb, only in-frame clones are kept and a portion is missing. The sample shows approximately 170,000 clones, about 80% of them seen only once. The sample belongs to a study of cytomegalovirus exposure and HLA in healthy donors. Study as a whole: Researchers found that around 80% of around 400 genotyped donors fell within the Caucasian-associated ancestry cluster.

This CDR3 has 16 residues. V shed 0 bases and J 0 bases; nucleotides not matched to a gene: 5. From germline, CDR1 is MNHEY and CDR2 SMNVEV (reference sequence). The sample comprised PBMCs. The chain recombines TRBV27 with TRBJ2-7; 7 positions match TRBD2. The receptor was derived from a young man in good health and CMV-seropositive. CDR3 DNA sequence: TGTGCCAGCAGTTTATCTGCTAGCGGTAGCTCCTACGAGCAGTACTTC. The encoded protein is CASSLSASGSSYEQYF.